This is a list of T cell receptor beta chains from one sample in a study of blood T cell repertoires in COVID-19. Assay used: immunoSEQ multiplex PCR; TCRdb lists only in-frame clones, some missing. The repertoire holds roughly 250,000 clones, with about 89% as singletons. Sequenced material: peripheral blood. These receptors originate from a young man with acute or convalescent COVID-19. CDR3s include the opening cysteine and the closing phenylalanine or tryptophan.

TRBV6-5 CASGTSGGAEEQYF
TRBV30 CAWNRGAGQPQHF
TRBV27 CASRRGAGVNTGELFF
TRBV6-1 CASSERGSNYGYTF
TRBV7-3 CASSLQGMRTDTQYF
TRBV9 CASSVALGFDTQYF
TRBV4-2 CASSQISGTNEQFF
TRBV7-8 CASSLSPERGYNEQFF
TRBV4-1 CASSPRGSGYEQYF
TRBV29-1 CSAVRQGARDEQFF
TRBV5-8 CASSPTGYNTEAFF
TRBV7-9 CASSSRTGGGSPLHF
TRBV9 CASSGSSGSGADTQYF
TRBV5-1 CASSGASTNTGELFF
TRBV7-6 CASSAGLPFTDTQYF
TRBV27 CASSPVGPRGSQPQHF
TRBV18 CASSPRGSGGAHQPQHF
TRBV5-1 CASGQGVEETQYF
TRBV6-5 CASSDNSYEQYF
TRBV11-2 CASSPFRRVGELFF
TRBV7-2 CASSRGQAGNTIYF
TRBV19 CASSTDRAPYEQYF
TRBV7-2 CASQLTLQETQYF
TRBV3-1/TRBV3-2 CASSRDSYNSPLHF
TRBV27 CASSLTGGGDGYTF
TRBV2 CASSVYNRNEQFF
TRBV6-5 CASIRTVGETQYF
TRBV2 CASSGDRGREQYF
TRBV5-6 CASSLSLQGGDGNQPQHF
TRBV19 CASSTNVAGDSQETQYF
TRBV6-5 CASSYGGGFYEQYF
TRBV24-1 CATRGDTANTGELFF
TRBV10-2 CASSDNRQGTRSGYTF
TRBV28 CASSLHLAGLSYEQYF
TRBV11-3 CASGRGRGTGELFF
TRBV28 CASVQGGNYGYTF
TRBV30 CAWSPAGQSSNQPQHF
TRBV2 CASIRTERGNEQFF
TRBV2 CASRVTGSTEAFF